What follows are 9 T cell receptor beta chains derived from one specimen sequenced in a study of T cell responses to AZD1222 COVID-19 vaccine. Assay: immunoSEQ multiplex PCR; the TCRdb copy retains only in-frame clones and omits some. The sample lists 65,000 to 95,000 clones; roughly 81% were seen once. The source was peripheral blood, collected on day 0 of AZD1222 vaccination. These receptors were taken from an adult in good health.

This sequence joins TRBV7-9 and TRBJ2-3; TRBD2 agrees at 10 bases. Germline lookup yields CDR1 SEHNR and CDR2 FQNEAQ (reference sequence). This CDR3 spans 14 amino acids. With V trimmed by 5 bases and J by 8 bases, 7 bases remained unmatched. The CDR3 region is CASSPGLAEGTQYF. In DNA, the CDR3 is TGTGCCAGCAGCCCCGGACTAGCGGAGGGTACGCAGTATTTT.

This clone has a handful of counts. The chain couples TRBV9 to TRBJ1-5; D is possibly TRBD1 (5 bases). This CDR3 is 13 amino acids long. The germline gives CDR1 SGDLS, CDR2 YYNGEE. Deletions cut 3 bases from V and 2 bases from J, with 6 bases between. The CDR3, as DNA: TGTGCCAGCAGCGAAGGGGGCAATCAGCCCCAGCATTTT. This encodes CASSEGGNQPQHF.

The rearrangement uses TRBV11-2 and TRBJ1-2, with 11 nucleotides matching TRBD1. Trimming removed 2 bases from V and 8 bases from J; junction bases left unmatched: 4. Germline assignment: CDR1 SGHAT and CDR2 FQNNGV. This CDR3 comprises 14 residues. CDR3: CASSLNRDRGGYTF. As DNA, the CDR3 is TGTGCCAGCAGCTTAAACCGGGACAGGGGGGGCTACACCTTC.

The chain uses TRBV3-1 (or the pseudogene TRBV3-2) and TRBJ1-1; 8 positions match TRBD1. From germline, CDR1 is LGHDT and CDR2 YNNKEL (reference sequence). This CDR3 contains 16 residues. The junction had 8 bases not matched to a gene; V was cut back by 1 base and J by 4 bases. The CDR3 spells CASSQAFGTGGTEAFF. In DNA form, the CDR3 reads TGTGCCAGCAGCCAAGCTTTCGGGACAGGAGGCACTGAAGCTTTCTTT.

This rearrangement joins TRBV28 to TRBJ1-1, with 8 bases that match TRBD1. Trimming cost V 7 bases and J 4 bases; bases outside gene matches: 2. Per the germline V gene, CDR1 is MDHEN and CDR2 is SYDVKM. The CDR3 contains 12 residues. The CDR3 nucleotides are TGTGCCAGCAAGACAGGGGTCACTGAAGCTTTCTTT. Translating it yields CASKTGVTEAFF.

The CDR3: CAISESGSYNEQFF. The CDR3 coding sequence is TGTGCCATCAGTGAGTCGGGGTCCTACAATGAGCAGTTCTTC. V gene TRBV10-3 combines with J gene TRBJ2-1; no firm D call. The V end lost 0 bases, the J end lost 1 base, and 4 bases lay between the germline ends. The CDR3 is 14 amino acids. The germline V gene encodes CDR1 ENHRY and CDR2 SYGVKD.

The chain employs TRBV18 and TRBJ1-3; D call uncertain. The CDR3 has 15 amino acids. Germline lookup yields CDR1 KGHSH and CDR2 LQKENI. The germline V and J ends were trimmed by 0 bases and 0 bases, with 6 bases remaining between them. CDR3 coding DNA: TGTGCCAGCTCACCACCGAGACCCTCTGGAAACACCATATATTTT. Encoded protein: CASSPPRPSGNTIYF.

This clone was recorded only once. The CDR3 spells CASSNGLANNEQFF. Here the CDR3 DNA reads TGTGCCAGCAGCAATGGTCTAGCAAACAATGAGCAGTTCTTC. The chain is built from TRBV6-5 and TRBJ2-1; D is perhaps TRBD2 (5 bases). The ends were cut back, 6 bases at V and 5 bases at J, with 14 bases in the middle. The CDR3 covers 14 residues. CDR1 MNHEY and CDR2 SVGAGI come from the germline V gene.

V usage is TRBV29-1 and J usage is TRBJ1-1; D is uncertain. The germline V gene has CDR1 SQVTM and CDR2 ANQGSEA. The CDR3 runs to 11 residues. V lost 7 bases to trimming and J lost 0 bases, with 6 bases between them. The DNA of the CDR3 is TGCAGCGCCGGAGTGAACACTGAAGCTTTCTTT. Residues: CSAGVNTEAFF. The full variable domain, rest sourced from reference TRBV29-1 and TRBJ1-1, is SAVISQKPSRDICQRGTSLTIQCQVDSQVTMMFWYRQQPGQSLTLIATANQGSEATYESGFVIDKFPISRPNLTFSTLTVSNMSPEDSSIYLCSAGVNTEAFFGQGTRLTVV.